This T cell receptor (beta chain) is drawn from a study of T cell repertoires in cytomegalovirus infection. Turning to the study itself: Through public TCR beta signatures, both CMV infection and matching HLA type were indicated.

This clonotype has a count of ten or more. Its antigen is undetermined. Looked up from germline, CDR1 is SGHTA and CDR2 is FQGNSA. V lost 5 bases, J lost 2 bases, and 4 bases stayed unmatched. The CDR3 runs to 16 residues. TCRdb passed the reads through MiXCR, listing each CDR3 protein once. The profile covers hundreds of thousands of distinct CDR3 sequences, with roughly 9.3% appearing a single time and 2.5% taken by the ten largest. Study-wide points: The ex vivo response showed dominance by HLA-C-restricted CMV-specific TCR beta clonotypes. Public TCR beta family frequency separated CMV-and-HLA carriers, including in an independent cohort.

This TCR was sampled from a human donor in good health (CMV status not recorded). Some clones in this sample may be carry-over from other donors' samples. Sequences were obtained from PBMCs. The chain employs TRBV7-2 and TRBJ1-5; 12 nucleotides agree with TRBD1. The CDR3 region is CASSAGTGGGNQPQHF. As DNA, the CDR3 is TGTGCCAGCAGCGCCGGGACAGGGGGCGGCAATCAGCCCCAGCATTTT.